This record covers a single T cell receptor beta chain. Its target is not known. All sorted populations exceeded 98% purity. Trimming cost V 2 bases and J 0 bases, with 6 bases left between them. Germline-derived CDR1 and CDR2 are MDHEN and SYDVKM. The CDR3 has 14 residues. This entry belongs to a study of beta chain features in type 1 diabetes. In the study overall: Patient and healthy donor groups were alike in age, gender and cell yields. Broader study findings: All four CD4+ subsets from Type 1 diabetes patients carried moderately but significantly shorter TCRB CDR3s. In comparison with healthy donors, patients had naive, central memory and Treg TCRB repertoires that appeared more similar. A definitive answer on HLA type influencing TCRB rearrangement was not reached here.

The isolated RNA, all of it, was reverse transcribed, so expressed TCRB transcripts were what got sequenced. Assay: immunoSEQ multiplex PCR; the TCRdb copy retains only in-frame clones and omits some. Found here are around 280,000 clones, approximately 16% of them singletons; the top ten hold 0.015% to 0.017%. Sequencing used naive CD4+ T cells from blood. This clonotype was obtained from a man younger than 35 with type 1 diabetes. This chain joins TRBV28 and TRBJ2-3; D remains ambiguous. CDR3 coding DNA: TGTGCCAGCAGTTTAACCCTAAGCACAGATACGCAGTATTTT. It codes for CASSLTLSTDTQYF.